Listed below are T cell receptor beta chains from one sample, sequenced in a study of T cells after yellow fever vaccination. TCRdb re-derived calls from the 5' RACE reads in MiXCR, one entry per CDR3 protein. The sample lists 450,000 to 550,000 distinct CDR3 sequences, 20% to 25% occurring once. The sequenced sample was PBMCs, obtained around 3 weeks after the first yellow fever vaccination. The origin of the receptors is a man between 18 and 35 years old who received the YFV17D yellow fever vaccine. Both conserved end residues are part of each CDR3. The D gene is left open where the match is weak. Rows give clone size only sometimes, using once, few, many, or a class for an expanded clone.

clone_size,d_call,j_call,v_call,cdr3_nt,cdr3_aa
few,TRBD1,TRBJ1-2,TRBV6-1,TGTGCCAGCAGTGGGAATGGACAGGGAGGCAACTATGGCTACACCTTC,CASSGNGQGGNYGYTF
-,TRBD2,TRBJ2-1,TRBV3-1,TGTGCCAGCAGCCCTCGGACTAGCGGGGGGGTGGATTCCTACAATGAGCAGTTCTTC,CASSPRTSGGVDSYNEQFF
-,-,TRBJ2-5,TRBV20-1,TGCAGTGCTAAGGGATCGGCAGGGGGGAAAGAGACCCAGTACTTC,CSAKGSAGGKETQYF
few,TRBD2,TRBJ2-5,TRBV10-3,TGTGCGTCCATGGGGGAGGGAGAGACCCAGTACTTC,CASMGEGETQYF
few,TRBD1,TRBJ1-1,TRBV7-7,TGTGCCAGCAGCCCAACCTGGACAGGAATGAACACTGAAGCTTTCTTT,CASSPTWTGMNTEAFF
few,TRBD2,TRBJ2-2,TRBV27,TGTGCCAGCAGTTATGTCCCCAGGCGGGGGTGGGGCGGGGAGCTGTTTTTT,CASSYVPRRGWGGELFF
-,-,TRBJ1-2,TRBV12-3/TRBV12-4,TGTGCCAGCAGTTTTTGGGGTGACGATGGCTACACCTTC,CASSFWGDDGYTF
-,TRBD1,TRBJ1-1,TRBV6-1,TGTGCCAGCAGACGCGGGACAGCGTCGAACACTGAAGCTTTCTTT,CASRRGTASNTEAFF
-,TRBD2,TRBJ2-2,TRBV6-1,TGTGCCAGCAGCGGAGCTTCGGGGGGTGAGACCGGGGAGCTGTTTTTT,CASSGASGGETGELFF
few,-,TRBJ2-3,TRBV5-6,TGTGCCAGCAGCTTGCAAACGGGGTCGGGAGATACGCAGTATTTT,CASSLQTGSGDTQYF
many,-,TRBJ2-2,TRBV10-3,TGTGCCATCAGTGAGTCGCTGGGGACGGTCACCGGGGAGCTGTTTTTT,CAISESLGTVTGELFF
-,-,TRBJ1-1,TRBV4-1,TGCGCCAGCAGCCAAACAGGGCGCGGGACTGAAGCTTTCTTT,CASSQTGRGTEAFF
few,-,TRBJ2-5,TRBV7-9,TGTGCCAGCAGCTTAGGTACTACAGCAGACCAAGAGACCCAGTACTTC,CASSLGTTADQETQYF
-,-,TRBJ2-5,TRBV7-8,TGTGCCAGCAGCCCCTTCATAGGGGACGGGGAGACCCAGTACTTC,CASSPFIGDGETQYF
few,-,TRBJ2-3,TRBV5-1,TGCGCCAGCTTCGAGCCTAGCACAGATACGCAGTATTTT,CASFEPSTDTQYF
-,-,TRBJ1-5,TRBV6-2/TRBV6-3,TGTGCCAGCGGACAGATATTGAATCAGCCCCAGCATTTT,CASGQILNQPQHF
few,-,TRBJ2-7,TRBV9,TGTGCCAGCAGCCGGGGACAATCGGGAGTCTACGAGCAGTACTTC,CASSRGQSGVYEQYF
few,-,TRBJ2-1,TRBV20-1,TGCAGTGCTAGCACCGCGGGGAGGGGGTTAAATGAGCAGTTCTTC,CSASTAGRGLNEQFF
few,TRBD2,TRBJ2-3,TRBV20-1,TGCAGTGCAACGATAGCGGGGGGCCGCACAGATACGCAGTATTTT,CSATIAGGRTDTQYF
-,-,TRBJ2-5,TRBV20-1,TGCAGTGCTTGGGACAAGGCCCGAGAGACCCAGTACTTC,CSAWDKARETQYF
-,TRBD2,TRBJ2-2,TRBV11-2,TGTGCCAGCAGCCTAGGGACTAGCGGGGCCTCTAGGACCGGGGAGCTGTTTTTT,CASSLGTSGASRTGELFF
-,-,TRBJ2-3,TRBV7-2,TGTGCCAGCAGCTTAGTTGGGACACCACACCTCAGGGATACGCAGTATTTT,CASSLVGTPHLRDTQYF
few,-,TRBJ1-3,TRBV12-3/TRBV12-4,TGTGCCAGCAGTTTAGGACACTCTGGAAACACCATATATTTT,CASSLGHSGNTIYF
few,-,TRBJ1-1,TRBV19,TGTGCCAGTAGTATGAGTACAGGTTACACTGAAGCTTTCTTT,CASSMSTGYTEAFF
few,-,TRBJ2-3,TRBV20-1,TGCAGTGCCGGTGGACAGATGATTAGCACAGATACGCAGTATTTT,CSAGGQMISTDTQYF
few,-,TRBJ2-3,TRBV18,TGTGCCAGCTCACCCGAAGGGTTCTCAGATACGCAGTATTTT,CASSPEGFSDTQYF
-,-,TRBJ1-2,TRBV5-1,TGCGCCAGCAGCTTGGTTCGGGGCGACTATGGCTACACCTTC,CASSLVRGDYGYTF
few,-,TRBJ1-4,TRBV15,TGTGCCACCAGTGGGGACGCGTATGAAAAACTGTTTTTT,CATSGDAYEKLFF
-,-,TRBJ2-5,TRBV7-9,TGTGCCAGCAGCCTGACCCAAGCGACCCAGTACTTC,CASSLTQATQYF
few,-,TRBJ1-5,TRBV20-1,TGCAGTGCTAGTTCGGCTACAGGAACAAATCAGCCCCAGCATTTT,CSASSATGTNQPQHF
many,TRBD2,TRBJ2-3,TRBV4-3,TGCGCCAGCAGCCAAGATGGAGCGGGGGGCACAGATACGCAGTATTTT,CASSQDGAGGTDTQYF
-,-,TRBJ1-2,TRBV5-1,TGCGCCAGCAGATACGAGACCTTCTATGGCTACACCTTC,CASRYETFYGYTF
-,TRBD2,TRBJ2-5,TRBV7-8,TGTGCCAGCAGCTTAGCGTGGGGACTAGCCGAAGAGACCCAGTACTTC,CASSLAWGLAEETQYF
once,-,TRBJ2-6,TRBV20-1,TGCAGTGCTACGTGGGGGCTTGGGGCCAACGTCCTGACTTTC,CSATWGLGANVLTF
-,-,TRBJ2-6,TRBV6-5,TGTGCCAGCAGTTACTCGAGACCTCGAAGCTCTGCGGCCAACGTCCTGACTTTC,CASSYSRPRSSAANVLTF
many,-,TRBJ1-5,TRBV20-1,TGCAGTGCTAGAGATCCGACGGGCAATCAGCCCCAGCATTTT,CSARDPTGNQPQHF
once,TRBD1,TRBJ2-5,TRBV5-8,TGTGCCAGCAGCCCCGGACAGGGGCAACAAGAGACCCAGTACTTC,CASSPGQGQQETQYF
-,TRBD2,TRBJ2-1,TRBV6-1,TGTGCCAGCAGTCTCAGCGGGGGAAGCCACAATGAGCAGTTCTTC,CASSLSGGSHNEQFF
few,-,TRBJ1-1,TRBV4-1,TGCGCCAGCAGCCTCCTCTGGAACACTGAAGCTTTCTTT,CASSLLWNTEAFF
few,TRBD1,TRBJ1-2,TRBV5-6,TGTGCCAGCAGCTTGGTGACAGGGGATGGCTACACCTTC,CASSLVTGDGYTF
-,TRBD2,TRBJ2-1,TRBV5-5,TGTGCCAGCAGCCAAGAGTTTAGCGGGGAGCAGTTCTTC,CASSQEFSGEQFF
many,-,TRBJ2-3,TRBV5-1,TGCGCCAGCAGCCCCGGGACCGAGAGAGATACGCAGTATTTT,CASSPGTERDTQYF
-,-,TRBJ2-2,TRBV7-9,TGTGCCAGCAGCCAACGCGAAAACACCGGGGAGCTGTTTTTT,CASSQRENTGELFF
-,TRBD2,TRBJ2-3,TRBV9,TGTGCCAGCAGCCTTTCTAGCGGGGGGCAAGATACGCAGTATTTT,CASSLSSGGQDTQYF
-,-,TRBJ2-2,TRBV12-3/TRBV12-4,TGTGCCAGCAGTTTTGCCGCGAACACCGGGGAGCTGTTTTTT,CASSFAANTGELFF
-,-,TRBJ1-4,TRBV12-3/TRBV12-4,TGTGCCAGTCTGTCCACGGCCGGTTACGAAAAACTGTTTTTT,CASLSTAGYEKLFF
-,-,TRBJ2-5,TRBV18,TGTGCCAGCTCACCGCTAGGTCCACCCCAAGAGACCCAGTACTTC,CASSPLGPPQETQYF
many,-,TRBJ2-2,TRBV7-3,TGTGCCAGCAGCCTCGGCCCGACCGGGGAGCTGTTTTTT,CASSLGPTGELFF
-,-,TRBJ2-5,TRBV6-2/TRBV6-3,TGTGCCAGCAGTCACTCGGGGCGAGCGGCCAAAGAGACCCAGTACTTC,CASSHSGRAAKETQYF
-,TRBD2,TRBJ2-7,TRBV3-1,TGTGCCAGCAGCCACGCGGGGGGCGAGCAGTACTTC,CASSHAGGEQYF
few,-,TRBJ1-1,TRBV4-1,TGCGCCAGCAGCCAAGCTGGGGACGGGGTGAACACTGAAGCTTTCTTT,CASSQAGDGVNTEAFF
few,TRBD1,TRBJ1-5,TRBV7-8,TGTGCCAGCAGCTTAGCGCACAGGGGAGAATACAGCAATCAGCCCCAGCATTTT,CASSLAHRGEYSNQPQHF
-,-,TRBJ2-2,TRBV12-3/TRBV12-4,TGTGCCAGCAGTGATAACACCGGGGAGCTGTTTTTT,CASSDNTGELFF